Listed here are 17 T cell receptor beta chains from one sample, sequenced in a study of T cells after yellow fever vaccination. TCRdb independently ran MiXCR on the 5' RACE reads; one entry per CDR3 protein. The profile shows a few hundred thousand distinct CDR3 sequences, roughly 6.2% of them singletons. The sample here was PBMCs, taken 5 days after the yellow fever booster vaccination. These receptors all stem from a man aged 25-45 years who received the YFV17D yellow fever vaccine.

This clonotype has a count of ten or more. V usage is TRBV18 and J usage is TRBJ2-1, with 8 bases lining up with TRBD1. Germline lookup yields CDR1 KGHSH and CDR2 LQKENI. J lost 6 bases, V lost 6 bases, and 7 bases had no gene match. This CDR3 has 14 amino acids. Here the CDR3 reads CASSPGQGINEQFF. CDR3 DNA sequence: TGTGCCAGCTCTCCCGGACAGGGAATCAATGAGCAGTTCTTC.

The CDR3 nucleotides are TGTGCCAGCAGGCGGGTTGGGGTCGCCGGGGAGCTGTTTTTT. It is translated as CASRRVGVAGELFF. The V call is TRBV7-2, the J call TRBJ2-2; a possible D gene is TRBD2 (5 bases). With 6 bases removed from V and 6 bases from J, the gap between germline ends came to 14 bases. The CDR3 has 14 residues. The V gene's germline CDR1 is SGHTA and CDR2 FQGNSA.

Regarding this clonotype: A much larger clone differs from this one at a single base, so this may be a read error. The conserved phenylalanine or tryptophan is not found at the CDR3 terminus, so this likely reflects a read error. The chain uses TRBV5-1 and TRBJ2-7; 8 bases are a match to TRBD2. Germline V gene sequence: CDR1 SGHRS, CDR2 YFSETQ. The CDR3 totals 13 residues. With V trimmed by 3 bases and J by 6 bases, 5 bases remained unmatched. CDR3 sequence: CASSSSGSFEQYY. CDR3 DNA: TGCGCCAGCAGCTCGAGCGGGAGCTTCGAGCAGTACTAC.

The chain uses TRBV6-6 and TRBJ2-2; D unclear. CDR3 size: 13 residues. With 7 bases removed from V and 4 bases from J, the gap between germline ends came to 10 bases. Looked up from germline, CDR1 is MNHNY and CDR2 is SVGAGI (reference sequence). The CDR3, as DNA: TGTGCCAGCACCTTGAGGAGCACCGGGGAGCTGTTTTTT. Translating gives CASTLRSTGELFF.

This clonotype was seen more than once but under ten times. The chain recombines TRBV7-9 with TRBJ1-2, with unresolved D. The CDR3 is made up of 16 amino acids. Germline assignment: CDR1 SEHNR and CDR2 FQNEAQ (reference sequence). V was cut by 0 bases and J by 5 bases, with 16 bases left in between. CDR3 nucleotides: TGTGCCAGCAGCTTAGCGGCCCGTGAGGGCCTATATGGCTACACCTTC. As protein: CASSLAAREGLYGYTF.

A few counts support this clonotype. The CDR3 DNA follows: TGCAGCGTTGCCAGAGAAACCTACGAGCAGTACTTC. Its protein product is CSVARETYEQYF. The chain employs TRBV29-1 and TRBJ2-7; no clear D. The CDR3 consists of 12 residues. CDR1 is SQVTM and CDR2 is ANQGSEA in the germline V gene. Trimming stripped 4 bases from V and 2 bases from J, with 9 bases between.

This clonotype was observed many times. V is TRBV4-3 and J is TRBJ2-5; no definite D call. Germline V gene data show CDR1 as LGHNA and CDR2 as YSLEER. Trimming took off 1 base at V and 4 bases at J, with 7 bases between the two ends. The CDR3 loop spans 13 amino acids. The CDR3 loop is CASSQAGGETQYF. In nucleotides, the CDR3 is TGCGCCAGCAGCCAAGCAGGTGGAGAGACCCAGTACTTC.

This clonotype occurred many times. The rearrangement links TRBV18 to TRBJ2-7, with no clear D. The germline V and J ends were trimmed by 8 bases and 2 bases, with 10 bases remaining between them. The CDR3 runs 12 residues. Germline CDR1 and CDR2: KGHSH and LQKENI. CDR3: CASSPTTYEQYF. The DNA of the CDR3 is TGTGCCAGCAGCCCAACGACCTACGAGCAGTACTTC. Together with reference TRBV18 and TRBJ2-7, the CDR3 gives the full variable domain: NAGVMQNPRHLVRRRGQEARLRCSPMKGHSHVYWYRQLPEEGLKFMVYLQKENIIDESGMPKERFSAEFPKEGPSILRIQQVVRGDSAAYFCASSPTTYEQYFGPGTRLTVT.

The rearrangement joins TRBV5-1 to TRBJ1-2; tentative D call: TRBD1 (6 bases). Trimming took 0 bases from V and 2 from J, leaving 8 bases between them. Per the germline V gene, CDR1 is SGHRS and CDR2 is YFSETQ. This CDR3 is 14 amino acids long. The DNA for the CDR3 is TGCGCCAGCAGCTTGGGGACAGTGAACTATGGCTACACCTTC. This encodes CASSLGTVNYGYTF.

In its sample, this clonotype was seen many times. This chain links TRBV7-9 with TRBJ2-5, with D perhaps TRBD1 or TRBD2 (6 bases each). The CDR3 loop spans 14 amino acids. V lost 1 base to trimming and J lost 4 bases, with 10 bases between them. Germline lookup yields CDR1 SEHNR and CDR2 FQNEAQ (reference sequence). CDR3 nucleotides: TGTGCCAGCAGCTTAGGAGGGGGAGGAGAGACCCAGTACTTC. This sequence encodes CASSLGGGGETQYF.

At least ten counts were recorded for this clonotype. V gene TRBV7-2 combines with J gene TRBJ2-5; no firm D call. The germline V gene has CDR1 SGHTA and CDR2 FQGNSA. Trimming took 5 bases from V and 5 from J, leaving 12 bases between them. The CDR3 extends over 13 amino acids. CDR3 amino acids: CASSPPSRETQYF. Written as DNA, the CDR3 is TGTGCCAGCAGCCCCCCGAGCCGGGAGACCCAGTACTTC. Full variable domain (remainder filled in from reference TRBV7-2 and TRBJ2-5): GAGVSQSPSNKVTEKGKDVELRCDPISGHTALYWYRQSLGQGLEFLIYFQGNSAPDKSGLPSDRFSAERTGGSVSTLTIQRTQQEDSAVYLCASSPPSRETQYFGPGTRLLVL.

The chain uses TRBV5-6 and TRBJ1-1; D unclear. Germline CDR1 SGHDT, CDR2 YYEEEE. The ends were cut back, 8 bases at V and 3 bases at J, with 11 bases in the middle. The CDR3 sequence is 12 residues long. The CDR3 region has the DNA TGTGCCAGGGGCACCGGGGACACTGAAGCTTTCTTT. This encodes CARGTGDTEAFF. Drawing the rest from reference TRBV5-6 and TRBJ1-1, the complete variable domain is DAGVTQSPTHLIKTRGQQVTLRCSPKSGHDTVSWYQQALGQGPQFIFQYYEEEERQRGNFPDRFSGHQFPNYSSELNVNALLLGDSALYLCARGTGDTEAFFGQGTRLTVV.

This clonotype was counted only a few times. This chain connects TRBV6-5 to TRBJ2-7; 7 bases agree with TRBD1. Germline V gene sequence: CDR1 MNHEY, CDR2 SVGAGI. Trimming cost V 4 bases and J 9 bases; bases outside gene matches: 6. The CDR3 runs to 12 residues. CDR3 nucleotides: TGTGCCAGCAGTTCGGGACAGAGGGCGCAGTACTTC. It specifies CASSSGQRAQYF.

The chain carries TRBV19 and TRBJ1-5; 7 positions agree with TRBD1. The CDR3 has 15 amino acids. V shed 5 bases, J shed 7 bases, and the junction held 11 bases outside the gene matches. Germline loops: CDR1 LNHDA, CDR2 SQIVND (reference sequence). Here the CDR3 DNA reads TGTGCCAGTAGTCCGCACAGGGGTCAAGGGCAGCCCCAGCATTTT. Protein product: CASSPHRGQGQPQHF.

This clonotype has just a few counts. V and J are TRBV28 and TRBJ2-7; 7 bases line up with TRBD2. Germline V CDR1 and CDR2: MDHEN, SYDVKM. The junction had 1 base not matched to a gene; V was cut back by 8 bases and J by 0 bases. The CDR3 runs to 12 residues. The CDR3 here is CASLADSYEQYF. CDR3 sequence (DNA): TGTGCCAGCCTAGCGGACTCCTACGAGCAGTACTTC.

This clonotype has a handful of counts. The rearrangement links TRBV25-1 to TRBJ2-1; D tentatively reads TRBD1 or TRBD2 (7 bases each). Trimming cost V 7 bases and J 4 bases, with 17 bases left between them. Looked up from germline, CDR1 is MGHDK and CDR2 is SYGVNS. The CDR3 is 15 amino acids. CDR3 in DNA: TGTGCCAGCAACCGGGCAGGGGGGGTTTACAATGAGCAGTTCTTC. Its translation is CASNRAGGVYNEQFF.

This clonotype showed up many times. The chain links TRBV29-1 to TRBJ2-1; TRBD2 might be the D (5 bases). V was pared by 1 base and J by 4 bases, with 11 bases between. This CDR3 is 14 amino acids long. Germline assignment: CDR1 SQVTM and CDR2 ANQGSEA. CDR3 nucleotides: TGCAGCGTTGAAGGAGCGGCCTTATACAATGAGCAGTTCTTC. Translation gives CSVEGAALYNEQFF.